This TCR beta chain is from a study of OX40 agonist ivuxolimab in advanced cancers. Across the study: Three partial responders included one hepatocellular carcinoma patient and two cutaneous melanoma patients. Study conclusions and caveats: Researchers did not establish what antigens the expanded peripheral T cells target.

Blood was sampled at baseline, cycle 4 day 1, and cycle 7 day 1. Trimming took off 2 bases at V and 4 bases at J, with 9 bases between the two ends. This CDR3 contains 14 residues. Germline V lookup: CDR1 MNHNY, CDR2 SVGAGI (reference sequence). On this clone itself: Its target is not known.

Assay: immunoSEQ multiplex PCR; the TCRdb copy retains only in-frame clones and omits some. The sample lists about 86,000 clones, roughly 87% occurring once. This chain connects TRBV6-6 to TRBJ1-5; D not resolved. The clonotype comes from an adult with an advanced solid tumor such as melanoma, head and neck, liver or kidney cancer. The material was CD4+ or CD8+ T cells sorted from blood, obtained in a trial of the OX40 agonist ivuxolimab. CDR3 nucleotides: TGTGCCAGCAGTTACGGAGAGGTGAATCAGCCCCAGCATTTT. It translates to CASSYGEVNQPQHF.